Shown below are 19 T cell receptor beta chains from a single sample sequenced in a study of T cell repertoires in cytomegalovirus infection. Using its own MiXCR run on the reads, TCRdb lists one record per CDR3 protein. The sample includes hundreds of thousands of distinct CDR3 sequences, roughly 9.3% of them seen just once. Sequenced: PBMCs. All receptors derive from a human donor in good health (CMV status not recorded). Some clones in this sample may be carry-over from other donors' samples.

This chain uses TRBV7-9 with TRBJ1-2; D is ambiguous. Germline CDR1 reads SEHNR; CDR2 reads FQNEAQ (reference sequence). This CDR3 is built from 12 residues. Trimming removed 4 bases at V and 8 bases at J, with 11 bases between. The CDR3, as DNA: TGTGCCAGCAGCTCAGCTGAGTACGGCTACACCTTC. Translation gives CASSSAEYGYTF. Combining the CDR3 with reference TRBV7-9 and TRBJ1-2 gives the whole variable domain DTGVSQNPRHKITKRGQNVTFRCDPISEHNRLYWYRQTLGQGPEFLTYFQNEAQLEKSRLLSDRFSAERPKGSFSTLEIQRTEQGDSAMYLCASSSAEYGYTFGSGTRLTVV.

This clonotype has ten or more counts. This chain connects TRBV28 to TRBJ2-7; D gene uncertain. V gave up 6 bases and J gave up 3 bases, with 9 bases separating them. The length of the CDR3 is 12 residues. Per germline, CDR1 MDHEN and CDR2 SYDVKM. CDR3 amino acids: CASSPSYYEQYV. DNA for the CDR3: TGTGCCAGCAGCCCTTCATACTACGAGCAGTACGTC.

Many counts were recorded for this clonotype. The gene calls are TRBV29-1 and TRBJ2-7; TRBD1 might be the D (9 bases). V lost 4 bases to trimming and J lost 3 bases, with 19 bases between them. Germline loops: CDR1 SQVTM, CDR2 ANQGSEA. There are 15 residues in the CDR3. The CDR3 DNA reads as TGCAGCGTTGTTTTTAGCGGGACAGGGAGCTACGAGCAGTACTTC. It specifies CSVVFSGTGSYEQYF.

This clonotype was seen a few times. The chain links TRBV2 to TRBJ1-1, with D possibly being TRBD1 (6 bases). This CDR3 has 13 amino acids. Germline assignment: CDR1 SNHLY and CDR2 FYNNEI. V lost 6 bases, J lost 1 base, and 9 bases lay in between. CDR3: CASRQGKNTEAFF. The DNA of the CDR3 is TGTGCCAGCAGACAGGGAAAGAACACTGAAGCTTTCTTT. Drawing the rest from reference TRBV2 and TRBJ1-1, the complete variable domain is EPEVTQTPSHQVTQMGQEVILRCVPISNHLYFYWYRQILGQKVEFLVSFYNNEISEKSEIFDDQFSVERPDGSNFTLKIRSTKLEDSAMYFCASRQGKNTEAFFGQGTRLTVV.

This clonotype occurred a few times. The chain is built from TRBV20-1 and TRBJ1-1; TRBD1 is a possible D gene (5 bases). This CDR3 has 13 amino acids. Trimming took 6 bases from V and 1 from J, leaving 12 bases between them. The germline V gene has CDR1 DFQATT and CDR2 SNEGSKA (reference sequence). CDR3 nucleotide sequence: TGCAGTGCCGTGGACACCTCGAACACTGAAGCTTTCTTT. It specifies CSAVDTSNTEAFF.

This clonotype was counted at least ten times. The chain joins TRBV6-5 to TRBJ2-1, with 9 bases aligning to TRBD1. The junction had 11 bases not matched to a gene; V was cut back by 6 bases and J by 8 bases. The CDR3 covers 15 residues. The V gene's germline CDR1 is MNHEY and CDR2 SVGAGI. CDR3 in amino acids: CASSNNPGQGYEQFF. DNA for the CDR3: TGTGCCAGCAGCAATAATCCGGGACAGGGTTATGAGCAGTTCTTC.

This clonotype was seen a few times. The chain links TRBV6-2 or TRBV6-3 to TRBJ2-7; D unresolved. The CDR3 runs 12 residues. Trimming took off 6 bases at V and 5 bases at J, with 11 bases between the two ends. Germline V gene sequence: CDR1 MNHEY, CDR2 SVGEGT. Here the CDR3 DNA reads TGTGCCAGCAGCCAGCGCATGGACGAGCAGTACTTC. Translated, it gives CASSQRMDEQYF.

This clonotype was detected ten times or more. This chain joins TRBV4-2 and TRBJ1-2; D is unresolved. The V gene lost 0 bases and the J gene lost 0 bases, with 8 bases spanning the gap. This CDR3 is built from 15 residues. The V gene's germline CDR1 is LGHNA and CDR2 YNFKEQ. The CDR3 nucleotides read TGTGCCAGCAGCCAAGATTGGAGGACTAACTATGGCTACACCTTC. Protein product: CASSQDWRTNYGYTF.

In its sample, this clonotype was seen a few times. V and J are TRBV19 and TRBJ2-7; 7 bases are a match to TRBD2. The V and J ends lost 4 bases and 1 base, in that order; junction bases with no gene match: 4. The CDR3 is made up of 14 amino acids. Germline loops: CDR1 LNHDA, CDR2 SQIVND (reference sequence). CDR3 coding DNA: TGTGCCAGTAGTAAGCGGGAATTTTCCTACGAGCAGTACTTC. Translated, it gives CASSKREFSYEQYF.

At least ten counts were recorded for this clonotype. The chain links TRBV20-1 to TRBJ2-3, with 7 bases identical to TRBD2. The germline V gene encodes CDR1 DFQATT and CDR2 SNEGSKA (reference sequence). The junction had 4 bases not matched to a gene; V was cut back by 3 bases and J by 1 base. This CDR3 spans 14 amino acids. The CDR3 nucleotides are TGCAGTGCTAGGACCAGCGGGGGCACAGATACGCAGTATTTT. Protein product: CSARTSGGTDTQYF.

This clonotype was counted ten times or more. The chain employs TRBV28 and TRBJ1-5; D is ambiguous. The CDR3 has 15 amino acids. V lost 6 bases and J lost 4, with 16 bases in between. CDR1 is MDHEN and CDR2 is SYDVKM in the germline V gene. The CDR3 coding sequence is TGTGCCAGCAGGGGAGTTTCGAGGTTGAATCAGCCCCAGCATTTT. Translated: CASRGVSRLNQPQHF.

This clonotype occurred many times. This chain uses TRBV20-1 with TRBJ1-6; D is perhaps TRBD1 (6 bases). Between the trimmed V and J ends, which lost 1 base and 2 bases, there was a span of 15 bases. This CDR3 region has 17 residues. Germline V gene data show CDR1 as DFQATT and CDR2 as SNEGSKA (reference sequence). The DNA for the CDR3 is TGCAGTGCTAGAGGAAGAACAGGGAATACCTATAATTCACCCCTCCACTTT. It yields the protein CSARGRTGNTYNSPLHF.

This clonotype occurred many times. The rearrangement links TRBV11-2 to TRBJ2-3; D perhaps matches TRBD2 (6 bases). Germline assignment: CDR1 SGHAT and CDR2 FQNNGV. V lost 4 bases, J lost 1 base, and 12 bases lay in between. The CDR3 loop spans 15 amino acids. The CDR3 coding sequence is TGTGCCAGCAGCTCTCTATCGGGGGGCACAGATACGCAGTATTTT. Protein: CASSSLSGGTDTQYF.

The CDR3 spells CASETGMGTEAFF. The CDR3 DNA is TGTGCCAGCGAAACAGGGATGGGCACTGAAGCTTTCTTT. This chain links TRBV28 with TRBJ1-1; tentatively, D is TRBD1 (6 bases). Trimming took off 8 bases at V and 4 bases at J, with 14 bases between the two ends. CDR3 length: 13 residues. The germline CDR1 and CDR2 sequences are MDHEN and SYDVKM.

This clonotype has at least ten counts. The rearrangement links TRBV7-2 to TRBJ2-2, with a possible D match to TRBD2 (7 bases). The germline V gene encodes CDR1 SGHTA and CDR2 FQGNSA. The V gene lost 5 bases and the J gene lost 8 bases, with 12 bases spanning the gap. The CDR3 spans 13 residues. This CDR3 reads CASSPGGPGELFF. The CDR3, as DNA: TGTGCCAGCAGCCCCGGGGGGCCGGGGGAGCTGTTTTTT.

In this sample, this clonotype turned up many times. V is TRBV25-1 and J is TRBJ2-3; 7 nucleotides line up with TRBD2. Germline trimming cut 3 bases from V and 3 bases from J; bases unmatched to any gene: 18. The germline V gene encodes CDR1 MGHDK and CDR2 SYGVNS. The CDR3 is made up of 19 amino acids. The CDR3 spells CASSEPNWGGPRETDTQYF. The CDR3 DNA sequence: TGTGCCAGCAGTGAGCCCAACTGGGGGGGTCCTAGGGAGACAGATACGCAGTATTTT.

Notes on this clonotype: A clone one base away is much larger, so this may be a read error. Likely a read error: the CDR3 ends without its conserved phenylalanine or tryptophan. The chain combines TRBV29-1 with TRBJ1-2, with 9 bases fitting TRBD1. The CDR3 has 14 amino acids. Germline CDR1 reads SQVTM; CDR2 reads ANQGSEA. V lost 1 base to trimming and J lost 6 bases; unmatched junction nucleotides: 6. In DNA, the CDR3 is TGCAGCGTTGAAGGAAAGGGACAGGGAGATGGCTACACCCTC. Protein product: CSVEGKGQGDGYTL.

This clonotype was observed many times. This sequence joins TRBV29-1 and TRBJ2-7; D perhaps matches TRBD1 (7 bases). V lost 7 bases and J lost 2, with 15 bases in between. Germline-derived CDR1 and CDR2 are SQVTM and ANQGSEA. This CDR3 is built from 13 residues. CDR3 region: CSAGQGEAYEQYF. For the CDR3, the DNA is TGCAGCGCCGGGCAGGGGGAGGCCTACGAGCAGTACTTC.

This clonotype was counted at least ten times. The chain couples TRBV7-8 to TRBJ2-7, with D tentatively TRBD1 (5 bases). V gave up 1 base and J gave up 2 bases, with 6 bases separating them. Per germline, CDR1 SGHVS and CDR2 FQNEAQ. CDR3 size: 13 residues. The CDR3 here is CASSLGRAYEQYF. The CDR3 nucleotides are TGTGCCAGCAGCTTAGGCAGGGCCTACGAGCAGTACTTC.